Listed below are T cell receptor beta chains from one sample, sequenced in a study of blood T cell repertoires in COVID-19. Profiling relied on immunoSEQ multiplex PCR, and the TCRdb table lists in-frame clones only, not all of them. The sample records about 100,000 clones, 70% to 90% being singletons. The sequencing input was peripheral blood. These receptors came from an older woman with acute or convalescent COVID-19. Both conserved end residues are part of each CDR3. A D gene is named only where the DNA matches it firmly. Expanded clones are given a class, and other clones once, few, many or no size at all.

abundance	d_gene	v_gene	j_gene	CDR3nt	CDR3aa
.	.	TRBV27	TRBJ1-4	TGTGCCAGCAGTTTAGCTGCCGGTCTTGGTGAAAAACTGTTTTTT	CASSLAAGLGEKLFF
.	.	TRBV6-5	TRBJ2-1	TGTGCCAGCTGGCGGGAACGGGAGCAGTTCTTC	CASWREREQFF
.	TRBD2	TRBV27	TRBJ2-3	TGTGCCAGCAGGACTAGCGGGAGAACAGATACGCAGTATTTT	CASRTSGRTDTQYF
few	TRBD1	TRBV7-9	TRBJ2-5	TGTGCCAGCAGCTTAGCAGGCGGGACAGGGGGCCGTGGGGAGACCCAGTACTTC	CASSLAGGTGGRGETQYF
.	.	TRBV11-2	TRBJ1-2	TGTGCCAGCAGCTTAGGAGCCTCTCCGGTCTATGGCTACACCTTC	CASSLGASPVYGYTF
.	.	TRBV7-9	TRBJ1-1	TGTGCCAGCAGCCCCGGTGGGCATGTGAACACTGAAGCTTTCTTT	CASSPGGHVNTEAFF
.	TRBD1	TRBV2	TRBJ1-2	TGTGCCAGCAGTAACCCCTTGACAGGGGGATATGGCTACACCTTC	CASSNPLTGGYGYTF
.	TRBD1	TRBV4-1	TRBJ1-1	TGCGCCAGCAGCCAAGAAATCAGGGGGCAAAACACTGAAGCTTTCTTT	CASSQEIRGQNTEAFF
.	TRBD2	TRBV3-1/TRBV3-2	TRBJ2-1	TGTGCCAGCAGCCCTAGCGGTTCCTCCTACAATGAGCAGTTCTTC	CASSPSGSSYNEQFF
.	.	TRBV27	TRBJ2-1	TGTGCCAGCGGATCTAGCGTCTCCTACAATGAGCAGTTCTTC	CASGSSVSYNEQFF
.	.	TRBV2	TRBJ1-5	TGTGCCAGCAGGGAGCAGGGTCCCGTTGCCGGGCCCCAGCATTTT	CASREQGPVAGPQHF
.	TRBD2	TRBV9	TRBJ2-3	TGTGCCAGCAGCGCCGGACTAGCGGGCACAGATACGCAGTATTTT	CASSAGLAGTDTQYF
.	.	TRBV20-1	TRBJ1-1	TGCAGTGCTAGTCGCGGCCTAAACACTGAAGCTTTCTTT	CSASRGLNTEAFF
.	TRBD1	TRBV5-1	TRBJ1-5	TGCGCCAGCAGCTCCACAGGGGATCCGAATCAGCCCCAGCATTTT	CASSSTGDPNQPQHF
.	TRBD2	TRBV6-5	TRBJ2-1	TGTGCCAGCAAGACTAGCGGGGGTTACAATGAGCAGTTCTTC	CASKTSGGYNEQFF
.	TRBD1	TRBV5-1	TRBJ2-5	TGCGCCAGCAGCATACACGGACAGGGTGGGGAGACCCAGTACTTC	CASSIHGQGGETQYF
.	.	TRBV19	TRBJ1-3	TGTGCCAGTACCACGGGAGGGGGCTCTGGAAACACCATATATTTT	CASTTGGGSGNTIYF
once	.	TRBV5-1	TRBJ2-7	TGCGCCAGCAGCTTGGGGTGGTCAGGGCCCAGCGAGCAGTACTTC	CASSLGWSGPSEQYF
.	.	TRBV28	TRBJ1-3	TGTGCCAGCACCGGGGGGGGACAATTATCAGGAAACACCATATATTTT	CASTGGGQLSGNTIYF
.	TRBD1	TRBV9	TRBJ1-2	TGTGCCAGCAGCGTTAACAGGGGGCGCGGAGGTGGCTACACCTTC	CASSVNRGRGGGYTF
few	TRBD2	TRBV5-1	TRBJ2-2	TGCGCCAGCAGCTTGGGACTAGCGGGAGTCACCGGGGAGCTGTTTTTT	CASSLGLAGVTGELFF
.	.	TRBV14	TRBJ2-1	TGTGCCAGCAGCCATATACCTACGGCGGGGATGAATGAGCAGTTCTTC	CASSHIPTAGMNEQFF
.	TRBD1	TRBV2	TRBJ2-7	TGTGCCAGCAGTGGGGACAGGGTGGGCGAGCAGTACTTC	CASSGDRVGEQYF
.	.	TRBV6-5	TRBJ2-2	TGTGCCAGCAGTTGGGGGCTAAACACCGGGGAGCTGTTTTTT	CASSWGLNTGELFF
.	.	TRBV27	TRBJ1-2	TGTGCCAGCAGTTTAACCTTTAGGGGTGGCGGCTACACCTTC	CASSLTFRGGGYTF
once	.	TRBV18	TRBJ1-2	TGTGCCAGCTCGCATCCGGGACTACCACATGGCTACACCTTC	CASSHPGLPHGYTF
.	.	TRBV15	TRBJ1-1	TGTGCCACCAGCAGGGGGGGGCTAGTTGGTGCTGAAGCTTTCTTT	CATSRGGLVGAEAFF
.	TRBD2	TRBV5-6	TRBJ2-1	TGTGCCAGCAGCACACTAGCGGTCCCGAGCTCCTACAATGAGCAGTTCTTC	CASSTLAVPSSYNEQFF
.	.	TRBV15	TRBJ2-1	TGTGCCACCAGCAGAGAGGGGCTAGAAAACAATGAGCAGTTCTTC	CATSREGLENNEQFF
.	.	TRBV2	TRBJ1-1	TGTGCCAGCAGTGAGCTCACGGGGGACACTGAAGCTTTCTTT	CASSELTGDTEAFF
.	TRBD1	TRBV27	TRBJ1-2	TGTGCCAGCAGCCGACAGGGGAATGGCTACACCTTC	CASSRQGNGYTF
.	.	TRBV5-1	TRBJ1-4	TGCGCCAGTTCACAGTCGCTCGAAGAAAAACTGTTTTTT	CASSQSLEEKLFF
.	.	TRBV29-1	TRBJ1-6	TGCAGCGCCCGCGGCAGCAATAATTCACCCCTCCACTTT	CSARGSNNSPLHF
.	.	TRBV28	TRBJ1-2	TGTGCCAGCAGTCAGGGAGGATGGGGCTACACCTTC	CASSQGGWGYTF
.	TRBD1	TRBV6-5	TRBJ1-2	TGTGCCAGCAAACCGGGACAGGGCTATGGCTACACCTTC	CASKPGQGYGYTF
few	.	TRBV9	TRBJ1-6	TGTGCCAGCAGCGTAGGTCACGGGAATTCACCCCTCCACTTT	CASSVGHGNSPLHF
.	.	TRBV21-1	TRBJ2-7	TGTGCCAGCAGCAACTCCGGGACTAGCGGTCCAGGTTCCTACGAGCAGTACTTC	CASSNSGTSGPGSYEQYF
.	TRBD2	TRBV19	TRBJ2-2	TGTGCCAGTAGTACCCTAGCGGGAGGGCCTGTAAAAAATGCCGGGGAGCTGTTTTTT	CASSTLAGGPVKNAGELFF
.	TRBD1	TRBV18	TRBJ2-1	TGTGCCAGCTCACCAGGGACAGCTTACAATGAGCAGTTCTTC	CASSPGTAYNEQFF
.	.	TRBV18	TRBJ1-1	TGTGCCAGCTCACCAGGGGGGATGGACACTGAAGCTTTCTTT	CASSPGGMDTEAFF
.	TRBD2	TRBV7-2	TRBJ2-3	TGTGCCAGCAGCTTAGTCCTAGCGGGAGTCCTGGGGAATACGCAGTATTTT	CASSLVLAGVLGNTQYF
.	TRBD2	TRBV27	TRBJ2-1	TGTGCCAGCAGTTCACTCCTAGCGGGAAGAGGGCGGGACAATGAGCAGTTCTTC	CASSSLLAGRGRDNEQFF
.	.	TRBV6-5	TRBJ1-1	TGTGCCAGTGCTCTAGGGGTTGCGACCGAAGCTTTCTTT	CASALGVATEAFF
.	TRBD1	TRBV6-5	TRBJ1-5	TGTGCCAGCAGGGGGACAGGGGGATCGGACCAGCCCCAGCATTTT	CASRGTGGSDQPQHF
.	TRBD2	TRBV19	TRBJ2-1	TGTGCCAGTCGACTAGCGGGAGGGAGTAGTGAGCAGTTCTTC	CASRLAGGSSEQFF
.	TRBD2	TRBV6-2/TRBV6-3	TRBJ2-3	TGTGCCAGCAGTTACTCCCTGGGACTAGCGGGACCAGGCACAGATACGCAGTATTTT	CASSYSLGLAGPGTDTQYF
.	TRBD1	TRBV7-3	TRBJ2-1	TGTGCCAGCAGCCCCTGGGACAGGAGGAATGAGCAGTTCTTC	CASSPWDRRNEQFF
.	TRBD2	TRBV24-1	TRBJ2-5	TGTGCCACCAGCGAGACTAGCGGGAGTTTCACGGAGACCCAGTACTTC	CATSETSGSFTETQYF
once	TRBD1	TRBV6-5	TRBJ1-2	TGTGCCAGCAGACCTAGACAGGGGGCGTTAACCGGCTACACCTTC	CASRPRQGALTGYTF
once	.	TRBV3-1/TRBV3-2	TRBJ2-1	TGTGCCAGCAGCCGAACAGGGATAACGGAGCAGTTCTTC	CASSRTGITEQFF
.	TRBD1	TRBV7-2	TRBJ1-2	TGTGCCAGCAGCTTGAGAGGACAGGGCGACTATGGCTACACCTTC	CASSLRGQGDYGYTF
.	.	TRBV5-1	TRBJ2-7	TGCGCCAGCAGCTGGCAGGGGTTTGTAGGCGAGCAGTACTTC	CASSWQGFVGEQYF
once	TRBD2	TRBV11-3	TRBJ2-2	TGTGCCAGCAGCTTAATAGCGGGAGATAGTACCGGGGAGCTGTTTTTT	CASSLIAGDSTGELFF
.	TRBD1	TRBV14	TRBJ1-2	TGTGCCAGCAGCCCATTCGGACAGGGGGCTAACTATGGCTACACCTTC	CASSPFGQGANYGYTF
.	.	TRBV3-1/TRBV3-2	TRBJ2-1	TGTGCCAGCAGCCACTCGGGACTTGTCCCCCTCGGAGAGCAGTTCTTC	CASSHSGLVPLGEQFF
.	TRBD1	TRBV5-4	TRBJ1-1	TGTGCCAGCAGCGGACAGGGAAGAACTGAAGCTTTCTTT	CASSGQGRTEAFF
.	.	TRBV5-1	TRBJ2-2	TGCGCCAGCAGCCCGCCTTCCAGGGCAGACGGGGAGCTGTTTTTT	CASSPPSRADGELFF